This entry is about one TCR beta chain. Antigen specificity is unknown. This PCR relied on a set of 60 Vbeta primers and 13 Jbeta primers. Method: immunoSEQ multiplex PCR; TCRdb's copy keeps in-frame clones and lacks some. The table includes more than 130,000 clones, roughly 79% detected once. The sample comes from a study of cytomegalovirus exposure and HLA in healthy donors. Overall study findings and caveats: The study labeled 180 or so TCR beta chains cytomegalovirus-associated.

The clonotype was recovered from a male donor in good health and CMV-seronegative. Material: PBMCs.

The DNA of the CDR3 is TGTGCCAGCAGTGAAATGCCTAGCGGGGCCACAGATACGCAGTATTTT. It is translated as CASSEMPSGATDTQYF. This chain links TRBV25-1 with TRBJ2-3, with 9 positions matching TRBD2. The germline CDR1 and CDR2 sequences are MGHDK and SYGVNS. The CDR3 covers 16 residues. The trim removed 2 bases at V and 2 bases at J, leaving 5 bases unmatched.